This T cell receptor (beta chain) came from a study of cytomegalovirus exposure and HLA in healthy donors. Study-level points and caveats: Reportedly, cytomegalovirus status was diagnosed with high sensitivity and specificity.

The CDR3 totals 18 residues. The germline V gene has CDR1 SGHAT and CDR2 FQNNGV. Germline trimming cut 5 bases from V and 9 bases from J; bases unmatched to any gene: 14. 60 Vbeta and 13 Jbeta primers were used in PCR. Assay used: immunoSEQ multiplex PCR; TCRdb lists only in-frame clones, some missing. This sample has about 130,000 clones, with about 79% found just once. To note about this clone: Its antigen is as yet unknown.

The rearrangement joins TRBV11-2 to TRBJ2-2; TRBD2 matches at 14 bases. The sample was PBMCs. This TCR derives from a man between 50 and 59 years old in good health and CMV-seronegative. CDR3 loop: CASSPLLPGLAGARELFF. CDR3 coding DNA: TGTGCCAGCAGCCCCCTGTTACCGGGACTAGCGGGGGCGAGGGAGCTGTTTTTT.